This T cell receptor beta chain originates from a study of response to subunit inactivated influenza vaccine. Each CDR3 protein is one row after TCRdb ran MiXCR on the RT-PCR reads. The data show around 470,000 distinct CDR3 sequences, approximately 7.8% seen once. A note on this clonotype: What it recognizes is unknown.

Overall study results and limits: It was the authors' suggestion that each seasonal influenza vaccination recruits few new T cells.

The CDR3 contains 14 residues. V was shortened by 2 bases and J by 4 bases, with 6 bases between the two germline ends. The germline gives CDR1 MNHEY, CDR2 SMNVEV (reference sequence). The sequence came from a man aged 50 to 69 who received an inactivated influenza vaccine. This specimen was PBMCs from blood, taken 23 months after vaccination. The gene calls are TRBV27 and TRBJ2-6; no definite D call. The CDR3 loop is CASSLIPGANVLTF. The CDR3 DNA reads TGTGCCAGCAGTTTAATACCCGGGGCCAACGTCCTGACTTTC.